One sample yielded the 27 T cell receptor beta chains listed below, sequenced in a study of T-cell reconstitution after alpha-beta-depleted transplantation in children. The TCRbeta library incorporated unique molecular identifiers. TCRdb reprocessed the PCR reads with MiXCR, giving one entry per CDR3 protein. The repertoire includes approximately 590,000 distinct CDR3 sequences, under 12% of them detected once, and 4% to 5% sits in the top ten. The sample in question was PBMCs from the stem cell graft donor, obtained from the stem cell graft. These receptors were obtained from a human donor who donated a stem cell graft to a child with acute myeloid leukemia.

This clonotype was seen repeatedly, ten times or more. As DNA, the CDR3 is TGCAGCGTTGAGGTGTCCGTGGGCAGAGCGGGAGTGTCCTACAATGAGCAGTTCTTC. Translation: CSVEVSVGRAGVSYNEQFF. The chain employs TRBV29-1 and TRBJ2-1, with TRBD2 matching 8 bases. Germline-derived CDR1 and CDR2 are SQVTM and ANQGSEA. Trimming cost V 3 bases and J 1 base; bases outside gene matches: 17. There are 19 residues in the CDR3.

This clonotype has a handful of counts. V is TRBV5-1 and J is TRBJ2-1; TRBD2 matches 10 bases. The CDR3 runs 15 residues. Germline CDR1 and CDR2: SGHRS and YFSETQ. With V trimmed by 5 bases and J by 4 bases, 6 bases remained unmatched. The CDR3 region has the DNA TGCGCCAGCAGGACCGGACTAGCGGAATACAATGAGCAGTTCTTC. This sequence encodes CASRTGLAEYNEQFF.

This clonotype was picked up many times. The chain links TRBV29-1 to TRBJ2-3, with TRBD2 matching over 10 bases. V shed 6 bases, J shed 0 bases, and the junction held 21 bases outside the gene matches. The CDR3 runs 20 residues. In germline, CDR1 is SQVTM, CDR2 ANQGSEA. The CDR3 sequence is CSVPGQTLRSGRASTDTQYF. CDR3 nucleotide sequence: TGCAGCGTGCCGGGACAAACTCTACGGAGCGGGAGGGCTAGCACAGATACGCAGTATTTT.

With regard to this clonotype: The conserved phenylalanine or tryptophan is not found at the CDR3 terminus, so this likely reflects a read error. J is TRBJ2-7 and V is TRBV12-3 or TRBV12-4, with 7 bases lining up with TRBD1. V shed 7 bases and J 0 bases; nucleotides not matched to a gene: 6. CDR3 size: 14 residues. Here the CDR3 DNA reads TGTGCCAGCACCACACAGGGGCCCTCCTACGAGCAGTACATC. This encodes CASTTQGPSYEQYI.

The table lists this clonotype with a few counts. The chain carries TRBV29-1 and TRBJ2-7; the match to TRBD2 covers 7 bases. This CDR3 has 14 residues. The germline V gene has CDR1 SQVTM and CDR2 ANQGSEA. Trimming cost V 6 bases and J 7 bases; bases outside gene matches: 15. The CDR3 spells CSVERDFSSGEQYF. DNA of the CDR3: TGCAGCGTCGAGCGGGACTTCTCTTCGGGTGAGCAGTACTTC.

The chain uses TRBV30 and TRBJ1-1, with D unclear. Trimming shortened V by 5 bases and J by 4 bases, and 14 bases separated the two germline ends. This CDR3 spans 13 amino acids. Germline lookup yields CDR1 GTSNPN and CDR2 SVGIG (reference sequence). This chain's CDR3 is CAWDFEGATEAFF. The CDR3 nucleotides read TGTGCCTGGGATTTTGAGGGAGCCACTGAAGCTTTCTTT. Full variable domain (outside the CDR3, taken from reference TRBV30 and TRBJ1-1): SQTIHQWPATLVQPVGSPLSLECTVEGTSNPNLYWYRQAAGRGLQLLFYSVGIGQISSEVPQNLSASRPQDRQFILSSKKLLLSDSGFYLCAWDFEGATEAFFGQGTRLTVV.

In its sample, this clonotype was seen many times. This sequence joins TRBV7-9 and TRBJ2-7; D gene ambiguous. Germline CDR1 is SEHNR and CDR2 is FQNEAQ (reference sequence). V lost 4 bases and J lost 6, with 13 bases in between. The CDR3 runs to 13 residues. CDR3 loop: CASSSARSGEQYF. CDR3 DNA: TGTGCCAGCAGCTCAGCTAGATCCGGCGAGCAGTACTTC.

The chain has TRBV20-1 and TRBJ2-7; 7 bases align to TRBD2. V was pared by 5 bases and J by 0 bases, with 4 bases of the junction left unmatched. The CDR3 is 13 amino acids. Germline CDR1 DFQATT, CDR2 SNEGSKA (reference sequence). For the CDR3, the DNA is TGCAGTGCTGGGGAGGGCCACTCCTACGAGCAGTACTTC. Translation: CSAGEGHSYEQYF.

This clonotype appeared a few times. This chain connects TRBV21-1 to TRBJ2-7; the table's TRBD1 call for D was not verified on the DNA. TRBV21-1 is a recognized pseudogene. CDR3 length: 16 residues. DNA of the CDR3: TGTGCCAGCAGCAACAGACAGGGCCCAAGCTCCTACGAGCAGTACTTC. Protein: CASSNRQGPSSYEQYF.

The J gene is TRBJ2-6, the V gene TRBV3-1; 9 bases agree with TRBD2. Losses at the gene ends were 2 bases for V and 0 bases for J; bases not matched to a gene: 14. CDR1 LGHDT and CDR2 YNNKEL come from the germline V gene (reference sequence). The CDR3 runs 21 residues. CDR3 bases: TGTGCCAGCAGCCAATTTCCCCCTAGCGGGAACCTCCCCTCTGGGGCCAACGTCCTGACTTTC. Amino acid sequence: CASSQFPPSGNLPSGANVLTF.

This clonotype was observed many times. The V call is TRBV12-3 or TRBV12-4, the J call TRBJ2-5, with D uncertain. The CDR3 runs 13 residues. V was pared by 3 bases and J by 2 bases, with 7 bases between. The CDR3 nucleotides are TGTGCCAGCAGTTTTTCGAATCAAGAGACCCAGTACTTC. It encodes CASSFSNQETQYF.

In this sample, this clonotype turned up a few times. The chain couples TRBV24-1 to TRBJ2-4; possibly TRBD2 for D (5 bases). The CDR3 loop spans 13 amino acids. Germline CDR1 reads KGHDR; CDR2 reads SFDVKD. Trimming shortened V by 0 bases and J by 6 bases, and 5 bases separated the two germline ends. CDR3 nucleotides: TGTGCCACCAGTGATTTGGGGAGAAACATTCAGTACTTC. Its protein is CATSDLGRNIQYF.

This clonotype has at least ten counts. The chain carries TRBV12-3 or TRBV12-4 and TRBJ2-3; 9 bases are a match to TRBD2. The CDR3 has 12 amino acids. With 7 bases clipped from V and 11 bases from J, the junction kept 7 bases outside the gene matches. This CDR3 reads CASTEAAGGQYF. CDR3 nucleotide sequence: TGTGCCAGCACCGAGGCAGCGGGGGGGCAGTATTTT.

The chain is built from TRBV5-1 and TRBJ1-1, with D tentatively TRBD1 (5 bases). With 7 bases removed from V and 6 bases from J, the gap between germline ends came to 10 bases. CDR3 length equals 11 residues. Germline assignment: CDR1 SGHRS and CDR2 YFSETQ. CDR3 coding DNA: TGCGCCAGCCGGGAGGGACCTGAAGCTTTCTTT. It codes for CASREGPEAFF.

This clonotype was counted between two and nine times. The CDR3, as DNA: TGTGCCAGCAGCTTAGGTGGTAGCGGGAACACCGGGGAGCTGTTTTTT. It yields the protein CASSLGGSGNTGELFF. The V and J genes are TRBV7-3 and TRBJ2-2; TRBD2 is a possible D gene (6 bases). Germline V gives CDR1 SGHTA, CDR2 FQGTGA. The CDR3 runs to 16 residues. With 2 bases removed from V and 1 base from J, the gap between germline ends came to 11 bases. The whole variable domain, filled in from reference TRBV7-3 and TRBJ2-2, reads GAGVSQTPSNKVTEKGKYVELRCDPISGHTALYWYRQSLGQGPEFLIYFQGTGAADDSGLPNDRFFAVRPEGSVSTLKIQRTERGDSAVYLCASSLGGSGNTGELFFGEGSRLTVL.

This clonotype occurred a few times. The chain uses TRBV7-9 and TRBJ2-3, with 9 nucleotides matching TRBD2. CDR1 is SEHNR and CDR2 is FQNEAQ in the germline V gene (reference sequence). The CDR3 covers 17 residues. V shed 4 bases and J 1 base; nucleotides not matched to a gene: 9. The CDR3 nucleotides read TGTGCCAGCAGCTCGTTCCCTAGCGGGATTGGCACAGATACGCAGTATTTT. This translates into CASSSFPSGIGTDTQYF.

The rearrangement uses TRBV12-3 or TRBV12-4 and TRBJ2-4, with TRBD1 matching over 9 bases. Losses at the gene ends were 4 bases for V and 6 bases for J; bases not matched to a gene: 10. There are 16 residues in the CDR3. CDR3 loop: CASSSTRQGGANIQYF. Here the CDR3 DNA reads TGTGCCAGCAGTTCAACACGACAGGGGGGGGCAAACATTCAGTACTTC.

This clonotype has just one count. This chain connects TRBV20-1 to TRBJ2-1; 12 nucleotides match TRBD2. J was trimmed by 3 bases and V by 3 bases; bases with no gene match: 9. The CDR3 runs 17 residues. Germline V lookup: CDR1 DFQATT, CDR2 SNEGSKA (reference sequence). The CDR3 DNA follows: TGCAGTGCTAGGAGGACTAGCGGGACCCACCTCTACAATGAGCAGTTCTTC. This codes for CSARRTSGTHLYNEQFF.

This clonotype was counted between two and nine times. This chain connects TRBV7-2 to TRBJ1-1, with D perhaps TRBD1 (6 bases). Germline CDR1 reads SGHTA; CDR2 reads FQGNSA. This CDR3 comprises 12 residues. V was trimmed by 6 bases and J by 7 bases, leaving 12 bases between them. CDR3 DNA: TGTGCCAGCAGTATAGACAGGAGTGAAGCTTTCTTT. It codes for CASSIDRSEAFF.

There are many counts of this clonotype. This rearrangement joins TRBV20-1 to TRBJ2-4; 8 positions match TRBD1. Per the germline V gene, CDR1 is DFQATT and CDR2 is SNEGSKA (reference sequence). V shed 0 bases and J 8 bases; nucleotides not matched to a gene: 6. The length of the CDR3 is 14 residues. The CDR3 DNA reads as TGCAGTGCTAGAGACTGGACAGGGATTGACATTCAGTACTTC. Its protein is CSARDWTGIDIQYF.

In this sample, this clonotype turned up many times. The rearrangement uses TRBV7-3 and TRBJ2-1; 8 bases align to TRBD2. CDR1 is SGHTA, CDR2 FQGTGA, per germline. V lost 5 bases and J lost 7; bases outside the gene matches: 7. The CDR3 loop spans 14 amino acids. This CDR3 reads CASSPGGGSNEQFF. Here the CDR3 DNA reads TGTGCCAGCAGCCCCGGGGGGGGTTCTAATGAGCAGTTCTTC.

In DNA, the CDR3 is TGCGCCAGCAGCCAAGCCCTGGGACTAGCGGGCGACAATGAGCAGTTCTTC. Its protein product is CASSQALGLAGDNEQFF. The V call is TRBV4-3, the J call TRBJ2-1; 12 bases agree with TRBD2. CDR3 length: 17 amino acids. Germline V gene data show CDR1 as LGHNA and CDR2 as YSLEER. V shed 1 base, J shed 5 bases, and the junction held 6 bases outside the gene matches.

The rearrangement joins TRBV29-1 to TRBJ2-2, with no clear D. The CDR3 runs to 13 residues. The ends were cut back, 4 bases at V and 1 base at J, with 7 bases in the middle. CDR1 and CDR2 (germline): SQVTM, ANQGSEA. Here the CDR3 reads CSVVKGNTGELFF. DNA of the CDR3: TGCAGCGTTGTAAAGGGGAACACCGGGGAGCTGTTTTTT.

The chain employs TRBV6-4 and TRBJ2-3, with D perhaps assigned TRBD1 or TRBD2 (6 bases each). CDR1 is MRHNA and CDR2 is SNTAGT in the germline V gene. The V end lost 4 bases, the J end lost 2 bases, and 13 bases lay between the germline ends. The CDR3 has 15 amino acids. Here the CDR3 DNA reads TGTGCCAGCAGTGGAAGGAGGGGGGCCACAGATACGCAGTATTTT. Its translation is CASSGRRGATDTQYF.

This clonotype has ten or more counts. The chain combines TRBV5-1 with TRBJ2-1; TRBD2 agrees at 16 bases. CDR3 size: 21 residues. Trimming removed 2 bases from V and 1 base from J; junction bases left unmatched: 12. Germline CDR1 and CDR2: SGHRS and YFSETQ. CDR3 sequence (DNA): TGCGCCAGCAGCTTACCTTCCGGGACTAGCGGGAGGGCCGGGTCCTACAATGAGCAGTTCTTC. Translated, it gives CASSLPSGTSGRAGSYNEQFF.

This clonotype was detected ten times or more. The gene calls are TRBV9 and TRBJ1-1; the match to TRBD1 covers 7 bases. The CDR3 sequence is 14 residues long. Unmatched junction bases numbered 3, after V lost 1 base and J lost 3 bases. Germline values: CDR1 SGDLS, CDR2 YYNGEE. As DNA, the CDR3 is TGTGCCAGCAGCGTAAGGGGGCTGGACACTGAAGCTTTCTTT. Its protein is CASSVRGLDTEAFF. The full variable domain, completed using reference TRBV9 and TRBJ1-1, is DSGVTQTPKHLITATGQRVTLRCSPRSGDLSVYWYQQSLDQGLQFLIQYYNGEERAKGNILERFSAQQFPDLHSELNLSSLELGDSALYFCASSVRGLDTEAFFGQGTRLTVV.

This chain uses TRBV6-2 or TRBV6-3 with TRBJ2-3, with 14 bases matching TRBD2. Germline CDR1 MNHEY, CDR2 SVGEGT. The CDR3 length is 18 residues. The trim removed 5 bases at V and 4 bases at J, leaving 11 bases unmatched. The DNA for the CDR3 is TGTGCCAGCAGTCCCCTGGGACTAGCGGGAGCGTTAGCAGATACGCAGTATTTT. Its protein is CASSPLGLAGALADTQYF.